The entry below gives a single T cell receptor (beta chain) sequence along with its context. This specimen belongs to a study of ipilimumab plus nivolumab after autologous stem cell transplantation. Overall study: A median of roughly eight nivolumab and about 5 ipilimumab doses were given.

Method: immunoSEQ multiplex PCR; TCRdb's copy keeps in-frame clones and lacks some. The sample lists about 22,000 clones, 70% to 80% occurring once. Trimming removed 7 bases at V and 4 bases at J, with 18 bases between. The CDR3 has 15 residues. Germline CDR1 reads SGHRS; CDR2 reads YFSETQ. Patients received nivolumab 3 mg/kg at weeks 1, 4, 7, 10, then fortnightly to week 26. This receptor was obtained from a male donor with diffuse large B-cell lymphoma. This chain links TRBV5-1 with TRBJ2-1; tentatively, D is TRBD1 (8 bases). Here the sequenced sample was PBMCs, taken in a trial of ipilimumab plus nivolumab as post-transplant consolidation. CDR3 sequence: CASSGGTGAYNEQFF. The CDR3 DNA is TGCGCCAGCTCCGGGGGGACAGGAGCTTACAATGAGCAGTTCTTC.